This T cell receptor beta chain was obtained from a study of T cells in Graves' hyperthyroidism and ophthalmopathy. At the level of the study: It was at initial diagnosis, before any treatment, that peripheral blood was collected. Study-level points and caveats: Blood also carried most thyroid clonotypes expanded above 0.001. A median around six months before onset, the model predicted ophthalmopathy.

The diagnoses drew upon clinical symptoms, serum thyroxine and TRAb, thyroid ultrasound and orbital computed tomography. From RNA transcripts, TCR beta CDR3 regions were amplified. First-round RT-PCR with HTBI primers amplified the TCR CDR3 region. TCRdb reprocessed the multiplex PCR reads via MiXCR and lists one record per CDR3 protein. The sample holds about 570,000 distinct CDR3 sequences, around 15% seen once. With 6 bases clipped from V and 1 base from J, the junction kept 2 bases outside the gene matches. The CDR3 loop spans 12 amino acids. The germline gives CDR1 DFQATT, CDR2 SNEGSKA (reference sequence). Details on this clonotype: What it binds is unknown.

The chain combines TRBV20-1 with TRBJ1-1; 7 nucleotides agree with TRBD1. The TCR was taken from a woman aged 40 to 50 with Graves' hyperthyroidism. Sequencing was done on a sample of blood. CDR3 nucleotide sequence: TGCAGTGCCCACAGGGGGAACACTGAAGCTTTCTTT. Protein sequence: CSAHRGNTEAFF.